This TCR beta chain was found in a study of T cell responses to AZD1222 COVID-19 vaccine. Study summary: Second doses were pooled across both intervals (about 4 or about 12 weeks).

Produced via immunoSEQ multiplex PCR; TCRdb's table is partial and in-frame only. The sample includes about 110,000 clones, roughly 90% of them seen just once. Study-wide findings and caveats: Compared with day 0, the breadth and depth of the Spike-specific TCR repertoire rose significantly after two doses of AZD1222.

Deletions cut 7 bases from V and 0 bases from J, with 16 bases between. The CDR3 is made up of 17 amino acids. Germline loops: CDR1 SNHLY, CDR2 FYNNEI. Regarding this clone: Its antigen is as yet unknown.

The chain has TRBV2 and TRBJ1-6, with unresolved D. The origin of this receptor is an adult in good health. Source: peripheral blood, taken on day 0 of AZD1222 vaccination. CDR3 nucleotide sequence: TGTGCCAGCAATATGGGAGGATTGAGCTCCTATAATTCACCCCTCCACTTT. Translated: CASNMGGLSSYNSPLHF.